A single sample gave rise to the 21 T cell receptor beta chains below, sequenced in a study of technical replicates of blood from a few donors. Clones were sequenced by immunoSEQ multiplex PCR, and TCRdb holds only the in-frame ones, with some missing. The data contain fewer than 95,000 clones, around 94% of them singletons. Input material: T cells isolated from PBMCs. The receptors were gathered from a human donor in good health.

The chain has TRBV7-8 and TRBJ1-2; D possibly corresponds to TRBD1 (5 bases). The CDR3 has 14 amino acids. Trimming pared 0 bases from V and 8 bases from J, leaving 13 bases between. Germline V gene sequence: CDR1 SGHVS, CDR2 FQNEAQ. The DNA for the CDR3 is TGTGCCAGCAGCTTAGCGGGGGTGGGGAGGGGCTACACCTTC. Amino acids: CASSLAGVGRGYTF. Looking up the rest from reference TRBV7-8 and TRBJ1-2 gives the full variable domain: GAGVSQSPRYKVAKRGQDVALRCDPISGHVSLFWYQQALGQGPEFLTYFQNEAQLDKSGLPSDRFFAERPEGSVSTLKIQRTQQEDSAVYLCASSLAGVGRGYTFGSGTRLTVV.

As DNA, the CDR3 is TGTGCCAGCAGCCACAATGGGGGCTTGGCGCCTCATGAGCAGTTCTTC. Translation gives CASSHNGGLAPHEQFF. V gene TRBV5-8 combines with J gene TRBJ2-1; a weak D match, TRBD1 (6 bases). This CDR3 has 16 amino acids. Germline CDR1 reads SGHTS; CDR2 reads YDEGEE. The ends were cut back, 4 bases at V and 8 bases at J, with 22 bases in the middle.

V gene TRBV18 combines with J gene TRBJ2-3; 8 nucleotides agree with TRBD2. The CDR3 length is 16 residues. Looked up from germline, CDR1 is KGHSH and CDR2 is LQKENI. Trimming cost V 2 bases and J 6 bases; bases outside gene matches: 10. The CDR3 coding sequence is TGTGCCAGCTCACCAAGGCTCGCGGGAGGATCGGATACGCAGTATTTT. This gives the protein CASSPRLAGGSDTQYF.

This clone is a singleton in its sample. This chain uses TRBV11-2 with TRBJ1-1, with D perhaps matching TRBD1 (6 bases). Per the germline V gene, CDR1 is SGHAT and CDR2 is FQNNGV. The germline V and J ends were trimmed by 4 bases and 4 bases, with 16 bases remaining between them. The CDR3 is 15 amino acids. DNA of the CDR3: TGTGCCAGCAGCTCCCGAGCAGGGGTGAGCACTGAAGCTTTCTTT. It translates to CASSSRAGVSTEAFF.

This sequence joins TRBV28 and TRBJ2-5, with D uncertain. The germline V gene has CDR1 MDHEN and CDR2 SYDVKM. Trimming shortened V by 2 bases and J by 2 bases, and 9 bases separated the two germline ends. This CDR3 is 14 amino acids long. Here the CDR3 DNA reads TGTGCCAGCAGTTTAGGTGGCAAACAAGAGACCCAGTACTTC. Amino acid sequence: CASSLGGKQETQYF. Full variable domain (missing parts from reference TRBV28 and TRBJ2-5): DVKVTQSSRYLVKRTGEKVFLECVQDMDHENMFWYRQDPGLGLRLIYFSYDVKMKEKGDIPEGYSVSREKKERFSLILESASTNQTSMYLCASSLGGKQETQYFGPGTRLLVL.

The sample holds one count of this clone. The chain's CDR3 is CASSLVLAGGSFGETQYF. As DNA, the CDR3 is TGCGCCAGCAGCTTGGTTCTAGCGGGAGGGTCCTTTGGGGAGACCCAGTACTTC. This sequence joins TRBV5-1 and TRBJ2-5, with TRBD2 matching 12 bases. The germline CDR1 and CDR2 sequences are SGHRS and YFSETQ. Unmatched junction bases numbered 11, after V lost 0 bases and J lost 5 bases. The CDR3 runs to 18 residues.

The chain joins TRBV28 to TRBJ2-1, with 9 positions matching TRBD2. After removal of 5 bases from V and 0 bases from J, the junction contained 8 bases not matched to a gene. Per the germline V gene, CDR1 is MDHEN and CDR2 is SYDVKM. This CDR3 contains 17 residues. CDR3 protein: CASSATVAGVSYNEQFF. The DNA of the CDR3 is TGTGCCAGCAGTGCTACTGTAGCGGGAGTCTCCTACAATGAGCAGTTCTTC.

The V call is TRBV6-5, the J call TRBJ2-7; D may be TRBD1 (6 bases). This CDR3 region has 14 residues. The ends were cut back, 6 bases at V and 6 bases at J, with 18 bases in the middle. CDR1 MNHEY and CDR2 SVGAGI come from the germline V gene. CDR3 amino acids: CASRETGPSLEQYF. The CDR3, as DNA: TGTGCCAGCAGGGAGACAGGCCCCTCTCTCGAGCAGTACTTC.

The CDR3 nucleotides read TGCGCCAGCAGCCCACTTAGCGGGAGCGCTTCCTACGAGCAGTACTTC. Translation: CASSPLSGSASYEQYF. The chain has TRBV5-1 and TRBJ2-7; TRBD2 matches at 9 bases. Germline values: CDR1 SGHRS, CDR2 YFSETQ. The J segment lost 1 base and the V segment lost 4 bases, leaving 9 bases of the junction unmatched. The CDR3 is made up of 16 amino acids. Based on the CDR3 plus reference TRBV5-1 and TRBJ2-7, the full variable domain is KAGVTQTPRYLIKTRGQQVTLSCSPISGHRSVSWYQQTPGQGLQFLFEYFSETQRNKGNFPGRFSGRQFSNSRSEMNVSTLELGDSALYLCASSPLSGSASYEQYFGPGTRLTVT.

The chain couples TRBV7-8 to TRBJ1-6; no reliable D call. The CDR3 covers 18 residues. The germline V and J ends were trimmed by 2 bases and 2 bases, with 16 bases remaining between them. Per the germline V gene, CDR1 is SGHVS and CDR2 is FQNEAQ. CDR3 region: CASSLQGGKHAYNSPLHF. For the CDR3, the DNA is TGTGCCAGCAGCTTACAAGGAGGCAAGCACGCCTATAATTCACCCCTCCACTTT.

V usage is TRBV27 and J usage is TRBJ2-2; 7 nucleotides align to TRBD2. Germline loops: CDR1 MNHEY, CDR2 SMNVEV (reference sequence). J lost 7 bases, V lost 3 bases, and 8 bases had no gene match. This CDR3 spans 15 amino acids. The CDR3 coding sequence is TGTGCCAGCAGTTTTGGACTAGACCACAGCGGGGAGCTGTTTTTT. Translated: CASSFGLDHSGELFF.

The chain uses TRBV19 and TRBJ2-3; a weak D match, TRBD2 (6 bases). V was shortened by 6 bases and J by 4 bases, with 11 bases between the two germline ends. The germline CDR1 and CDR2 sequences are LNHDA and SQIVND (reference sequence). The CDR3 totals 13 residues. CDR3 DNA sequence: TGTGCCAGTAGAAGGGGCGGGGCAGATACGCAGTATTTT. This gives the protein CASRRGGADTQYF. Full variable domain (remainder filled in from reference TRBV19 and TRBJ2-3): DGGITQSPKYLFRKEGQNVTLSCEQNLNHDAMYWYRQDPGQGLRLIYYSQIVNDFQKGDIAEGYSVSREKKESFPLTVTSAQKNPTAFYLCASRRGGADTQYFGPGTRLTVL.

V and J are TRBV28 and TRBJ2-7, with 9 bases fitting TRBD2. CDR3 size: 17 residues. Trimming removed 8 bases from V and 0 bases from J; junction bases left unmatched: 14. Per the germline V gene, CDR1 is MDHEN and CDR2 is SYDVKM. The CDR3 protein is CASVQGDQAGGSYEQYF. In DNA, the CDR3 is TGTGCCAGCGTTCAAGGTGATCAAGCGGGAGGCTCCTACGAGCAGTACTTC.

The rearrangement joins TRBV5-1 to TRBJ1-4; D is ambiguous. V was pared by 1 base and J by 2 bases, with 6 bases between. The CDR3 has 14 amino acids. The germline V gene encodes CDR1 SGHRS and CDR2 YFSETQ. CDR3 sequence: CASSLSGTNEKLFF. For the CDR3, the DNA is TGCGCCAGCAGCTTGAGTGGCACTAATGAAAAACTGTTTTTT.

V gene TRBV10-3 combines with J gene TRBJ2-1; a weak D match, TRBD1 (6 bases). Deletions cut 4 bases from V and 3 bases from J, with 10 bases between. CDR1 is ENHRY and CDR2 is SYGVKD in the germline V gene. The CDR3 spans 14 residues. This chain's CDR3 is CAISVGAGYNEQFF. CDR3 sequence (DNA): TGTGCCATCAGTGTGGGGGCCGGCTACAATGAGCAGTTCTTC.

The genes are TRBV6-1 and TRBJ1-5; D uncertain. CDR1 is MNHNS, CDR2 SASEGT, per germline. Trimming cost V 3 bases and J 3 bases, with 12 bases left between them. CDR3 length equals 15 residues. Written as DNA, the CDR3 is TGTGCCAGCAGTGATGAGCCGGGAAACAATCAGCCCCAGCATTTT. As protein: CASSDEPGNNQPQHF.

CDR3 region: CASGLGGAVGTDTQYF. Written as DNA, the CDR3 is TGTGCTAGTGGTTTAGGCGGGGCCGTTGGCACAGATACGCAGTATTTT. The rearrangement links TRBV12-5 to TRBJ2-3; possibly TRBD2 for D (6 bases). CDR3 length: 16 residues. The germline V gene has CDR1 LGHNT and CDR2 FRNRAP. V shed 3 bases and J shed 1 base, with 14 bases lying between them.

V and J are TRBV7-9 and TRBJ1-1; possible D gene TRBD1, 6 bases. With 3 bases removed from V and 8 bases from J, the gap between germline ends came to 16 bases. Germline CDR1 is SEHNR and CDR2 is FQNEAQ (reference sequence). The CDR3 is 14 residues long. The CDR3 sequence: CASSFVPGQGEAFF. CDR3 DNA: TGTGCCAGCAGCTTTGTCCCGGGACAAGGAGAAGCTTTCTTT. Complete variable domain (other parts from reference TRBV7-9 and TRBJ1-1): DTGVSQNPRHKITKRGQNVTFRCDPISEHNRLYWYRQTLGQGPEFLTYFQNEAQLEKSRLLSDRFSAERPKGSFSTLEIQRTEQGDSAMYLCASSFVPGQGEAFFGQGTRLTVV.

A single count supports this clone. The V and J genes are TRBV7-8 and TRBJ2-5; maybe TRBD1 (5 bases). CDR3 length: 16 amino acids. V lost 0 bases, J lost 7 bases, and 18 bases lay in between. CDR1 and CDR2 (germline): SGHVS, FQNEAQ. Here the CDR3 reads CASSLARFLGLGTQYF. The CDR3 coding sequence is TGTGCCAGCAGCTTAGCGCGTTTTTTGGGGCTCGGGACCCAGTACTTC.

The V gene is TRBV28, the J gene TRBJ2-1; D is undetermined. Germline lookup yields CDR1 MDHEN and CDR2 SYDVKM. The V end was cut by 2 bases, the J end by 0 bases, with 11 bases between. The CDR3 extends over 16 amino acids. The CDR3 sequence: CASSLLKESSYNEQFF. DNA for the CDR3: TGTGCCAGCAGTTTACTGAAGGAGAGCTCCTACAATGAGCAGTTCTTC.

V usage is TRBV7-8 and J usage is TRBJ2-3; D remains ambiguous. CDR1 is SGHVS, CDR2 FQNEAQ, per germline. Trimming took 2 bases from V and 2 from J, leaving 5 bases between them. CDR3 length: 13 residues. DNA of the CDR3: TGTGCCAGCAGCTTAATACTCACAGATACGCAGTATTTT. Translated, it gives CASSLILTDTQYF.